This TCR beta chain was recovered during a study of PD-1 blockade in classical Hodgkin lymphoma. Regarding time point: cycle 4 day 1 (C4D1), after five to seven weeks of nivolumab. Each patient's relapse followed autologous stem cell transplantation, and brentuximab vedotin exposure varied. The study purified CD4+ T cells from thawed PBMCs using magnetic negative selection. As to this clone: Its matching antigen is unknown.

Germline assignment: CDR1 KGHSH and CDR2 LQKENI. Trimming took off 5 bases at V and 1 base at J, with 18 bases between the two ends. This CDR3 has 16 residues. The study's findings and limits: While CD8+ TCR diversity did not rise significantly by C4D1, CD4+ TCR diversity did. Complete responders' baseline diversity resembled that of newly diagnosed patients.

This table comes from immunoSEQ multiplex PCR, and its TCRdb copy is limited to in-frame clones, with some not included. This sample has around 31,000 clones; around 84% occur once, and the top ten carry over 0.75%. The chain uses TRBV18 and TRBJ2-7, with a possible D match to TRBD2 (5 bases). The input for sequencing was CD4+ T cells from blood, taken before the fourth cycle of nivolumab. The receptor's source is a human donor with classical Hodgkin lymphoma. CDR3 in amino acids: CASSSLADGRSYEQYF. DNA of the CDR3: TGTGCCAGCTCATCCCTAGCCGACGGCAGATCCTACGAGCAGTACTTC. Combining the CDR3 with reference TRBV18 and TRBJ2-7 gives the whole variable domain NAGVMQNPRHLVRRRGQEARLRCSPMKGHSHVYWYRQLPEEGLKFMVYLQKENIIDESGMPKERFSAEFPKEGPSILRIQQVVRGDSAAYFCASSSLADGRSYEQYFGPGTRLTVT.